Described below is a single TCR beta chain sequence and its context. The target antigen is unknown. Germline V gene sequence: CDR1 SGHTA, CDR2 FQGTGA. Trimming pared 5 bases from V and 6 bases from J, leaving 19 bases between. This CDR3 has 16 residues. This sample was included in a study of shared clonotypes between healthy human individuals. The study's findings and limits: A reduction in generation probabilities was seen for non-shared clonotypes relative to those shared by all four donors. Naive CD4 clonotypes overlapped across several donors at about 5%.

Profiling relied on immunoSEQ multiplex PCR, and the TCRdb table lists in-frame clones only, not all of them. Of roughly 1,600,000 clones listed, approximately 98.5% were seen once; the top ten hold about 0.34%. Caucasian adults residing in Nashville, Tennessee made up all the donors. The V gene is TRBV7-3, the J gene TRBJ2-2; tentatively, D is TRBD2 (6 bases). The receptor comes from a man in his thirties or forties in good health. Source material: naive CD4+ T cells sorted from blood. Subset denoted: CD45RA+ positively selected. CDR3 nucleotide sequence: TGTGCCAGCAGCCCCCTTACCACGCGGGAACCCGGGGAGCTGTTTTTT. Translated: CASSPLTTREPGELFF.